These 5 T cell receptor beta chains came from one sample sequenced in a study of monozygotic twins with inflammatory bowel disease. TCRdb reprocessed the 5' RACE reads and stores each CDR3 protein as one record, lacking DNA. The sample's table shows about 110,000 distinct CDR3 sequences. Sequencing was done on a sample of blood. The receptors stem from a human donor with ulcerative colitis or Crohn's disease, or a healthy co-twin of an affected twin (not recorded which).

This chain connects TRBV29-1 to TRBJ2-1; lacking DNA, the TRBD1 call made by TCRdb goes unchecked. Germline V lookup: CDR1 SQVTM, CDR2 ANQGSEA. The CDR3 loop spans 15 amino acids. The CDR3 sequence: CSVDQGDRPYNEQFF.

The chain combines TRBV5-1 with TRBJ2-1; the D call of TRBD1 rests on TCRdb alone, since no DNA is present to check it. From germline, CDR1 is SGHRS and CDR2 YFSETQ. CDR3 size: 15 residues. The CDR3: CASSPQGATFNEQFF.

J is TRBJ2-5 and V is TRBV20-1; the D call of TRBD1 rests on TCRdb alone, since no DNA is present to check it. This CDR3 contains 14 residues. Germline V gene sequence: CDR1 DFQATT, CDR2 SNEGSKA (reference sequence). The CDR3 spells CSAIRGVVGETQYF.

This clonotype is identified as medium-sized from frequency. The rearrangement uses TRBV29-1 and TRBJ1-3; TCRdb designates TRBD1, a call that cannot be tested without DNA. The CDR3 is 13 amino acids. Looked up from germline, CDR1 is SQVTM and CDR2 is ANQGSEA. CDR3 loop: CSGTGASGNTIYF.

This chain connects TRBV7-8 to TRBJ2-1; the D gene TCRdb calls, TRBD2, cannot be checked with no DNA. The CDR3 consists of 16 residues. CDR1 is SGHVS and CDR2 is FQNEAQ in the germline V gene. CDR3: CASTLGGAGGTGEQFF.